The T cell receptor beta chain described here comes from a study of T cells in Graves' hyperthyroidism and ophthalmopathy. This clonotype was detected ten times or more. There are 14 residues in the CDR3. Looked up from germline, CDR1 is MNHNS and CDR2 is SASEGT. V gave up 6 bases and J gave up 0 bases, with 10 bases separating them. Exclusions: uncontrolled infection, other autoimmune disease, pregnancy, lactation. Diagnoses rested on clinical symptoms, serum thyroxine and TRAb, thyroid ultrasound and orbital computed tomography. RNA transcripts gave rise to amplified TCR beta CDR3 regions. First-round RT-PCR targeting the TCR CDR3 was performed with the HTBI primer set. Using its own MiXCR run on the multiplex PCR reads, TCRdb lists one record per CDR3 protein. This table holds a few hundred thousand distinct CDR3 sequences, about 14% found once.

The sequence derives from a woman between 25 and 40 years old with Graves' ophthalmopathy. What was sequenced was blood. The V and J genes are TRBV6-1 and TRBJ2-3; unclear D gene. The DNA for the CDR3 is TGTGCCAGCAGGCAGACCGGTAGCACAGATACGCAGTATTTT. Amino acids: CASRQTGSTDTQYF.